This entry features one T cell receptor beta chain sequence. Its antigen is unidentified. Donors showed nominal health when sampled, although they likely had unrecorded immune exposures. These data come from a study of cytomegalovirus exposure and HLA in healthy donors. Overall study results and limits: Most TCRs appeared rarely, but some public TCRs recurred in many donors. Roughly uniform depth of sequencing across donors was assumed in presence/absence analyses.

PCR was performed using 60 Vbeta and 13 Jbeta primers. Profiling relied on immunoSEQ multiplex PCR, and the TCRdb table lists in-frame clones only, not all of them. The sample records roughly 150,000 clones, roughly 70% being singletons. V gave up 1 base and J gave up 3 bases, with 6 bases separating them. The CDR3 contains 13 residues. Germline V gene data show CDR1 as SEHNR and CDR2 as FQNEAQ (reference sequence). The sequence derives from a young man in good health and CMV-seronegative. The chain uses TRBV7-9 and TRBJ1-1, with D unresolved. The specimen sequenced was PBMCs. This CDR3 is CASSLEQDTEAFF. Written as DNA, the CDR3 is TGTGCCAGCAGCTTAGAGCAGGACACTGAAGCTTTCTTT.